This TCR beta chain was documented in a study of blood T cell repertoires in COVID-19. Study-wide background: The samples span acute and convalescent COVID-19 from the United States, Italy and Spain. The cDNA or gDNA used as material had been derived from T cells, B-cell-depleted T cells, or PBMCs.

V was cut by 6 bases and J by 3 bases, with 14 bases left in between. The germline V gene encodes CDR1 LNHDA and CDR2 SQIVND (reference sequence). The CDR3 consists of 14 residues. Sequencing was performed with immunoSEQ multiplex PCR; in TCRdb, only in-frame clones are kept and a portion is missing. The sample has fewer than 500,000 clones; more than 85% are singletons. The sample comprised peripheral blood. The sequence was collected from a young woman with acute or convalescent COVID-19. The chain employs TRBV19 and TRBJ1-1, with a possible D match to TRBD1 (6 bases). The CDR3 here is CASSTRGGHTEAFF. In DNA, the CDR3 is TGTGCCAGTAGCACCAGGGGTGGGCACACTGAAGCTTTCTTT.